This is a list of T cell receptor beta chains from one sample in a study of blood T cell repertoires in COVID-19. Repertoires were generated with immunoSEQ multiplex PCR, while TCRdb's copy carries only in-frame clones and drops some. The profile covers about 73,000 clones, with over 80% appearing a single time and 2.5% taken by the ten largest. The specimen sequenced was peripheral blood. The receptors stem from an elderly man with active or convalescent COVID-19. Both conserved end residues are trimmed from each CDR3. A D gene is named only where the DNA matches it firmly.

J gene	D gene	V gene	CDR3 protein
TRBJ2-7	.	TRBV11-3	ASSIITGVGEQY
TRBJ2-2	TRBD1	TRBV9	ASSVYGQGMLPGELF
TRBJ1-4	TRBD1	TRBV11-2	ASSTQQGATLGKLF
TRBJ1-1	.	TRBV10-1	ASSVDRNTEAF
TRBJ2-7	.	TRBV7-9	ASSLNGLEQY
TRBJ2-6	.	TRBV10-3	AISESVLAAGANVLT
TRBJ2-7	.	TRBV18	ASSPGQGTYEQY
TRBJ2-1	TRBD2	TRBV2	ASSEAGGAWDEQF
TRBJ2-1	TRBD2	TRBV9	ASSVGGSGKGNEQF
TRBJ2-2	TRBD1	TRBV27	ASSLAGTGIAGDGELF
TRBJ1-1	TRBD1	TRBV6-2/TRBV6-3	ASSFRQGALSEAF
TRBJ2-5	.	TRBV5-1	ASSLAAGRETQY
TRBJ1-2	.	TRBV11-2	ASSFEGAGYT
TRBJ1-5	.	TRBV6-2/TRBV6-3	ASSFSGSQPQH
TRBJ1-5	.	TRBV7-2	ASSLYRYQPQH
TRBJ1-2	.	TRBV5-4	ASSLIQGISGYT
TRBJ2-5	TRBD2	TRBV6-1	ASSESLRGGQETQY
TRBJ1-5	.	TRBV9	ASSVGGGSQPQH
TRBJ2-7	.	TRBV6-2/TRBV6-3	ASSYRGGYEQY
TRBJ2-7	.	TRBV5-1	ASSLTTTRDLGGYEQY
TRBJ2-7	TRBD1	TRBV12-5	ASGFAKGAWEQY
TRBJ2-5	TRBD1	TRBV4-1	ASSRMTGETQY
TRBJ2-6	.	TRBV3-1/TRBV3-2	ASSQGYGGTFRSGANVLT
TRBJ2-7	TRBD1	TRBV7-9	ASTQGVTREQY
TRBJ2-3	.	TRBV3-1/TRBV3-2	ASSQVGAAGTDTQY
TRBJ1-5	TRBD1	TRBV6-1	ASSADRDYSNQPQH
TRBJ1-6	.	TRBV30	AWSSGDNSPLH
TRBJ2-1	TRBD1	TRBV2	ASSEDRGAYNEQF
TRBJ2-3	TRBD2	TRBV11-3	ASSLTRLAGVPDTQY
TRBJ2-7	.	TRBV7-8	ASSARTWSYEQY
TRBJ1-5	TRBD1	TRBV6-4	ASSGPGGSNQPQH
TRBJ2-7	.	TRBV15	ATSRDLTSYEQY
TRBJ1-1	.	TRBV6-1	ASSEQGPVTEAF
TRBJ2-5	.	TRBV7-8	ASSTKMTGKETQY
TRBJ1-2	.	TRBV30	AWSVQNYGYT
TRBJ2-3	.	TRBV5-1	ASSLDGVTDTQY
TRBJ2-7	TRBD2	TRBV4-3	ASSRIAGGTYEQY
TRBJ2-7	TRBD2	TRBV7-2	ASSSPGLTYEQY
TRBJ1-4	TRBD1	TRBV5-5	ASSQTGDPNEKLF
TRBJ2-3	TRBD2	TRBV3-1/TRBV3-2	ASSQGTSGPDTQY
TRBJ2-5	TRBD2	TRBV5-5	ASSFNSGGALETQY
TRBJ2-7	.	TRBV18	ASSLSEEYEQY
TRBJ1-2	.	TRBV21-1	ASSKRDRGSSGYGYT
TRBJ1-1	.	TRBV18	ASSLGENTEAF
TRBJ2-3	TRBD2	TRBV7-2	ASSLVSAGGINTQY
TRBJ2-2	TRBD1	TRBV29-1	SVESGTGRAGELF
TRBJ1-1	.	TRBV6-6	ATYVGENTEAF
TRBJ2-3	TRBD2	TRBV29-1	SVDSGRRYTQY
TRBJ1-1	.	TRBV30	AWSRAGADTEAF
TRBJ1-5	.	TRBV5-8	ASSLEAGDGQPQH
TRBJ2-2	TRBD1	TRBV5-4	ASSPLQGATGELF
TRBJ1-4	.	TRBV7-9	ASSESRGEKLF
TRBJ1-1	.	TRBV6-5	ATARGFTEAF
TRBJ1-1	TRBD1	TRBV29-1	SVERDRAPKAF
TRBJ2-7	.	TRBV29-1	SVEDEGYEQY
TRBJ1-6	.	TRBV5-1	ASSLARLGSLH
TRBJ1-1	.	TRBV15	ATSRDLRTEAF
TRBJ2-7	TRBD1	TRBV2	ASRRQGPSYEQY
TRBJ2-1	TRBD2	TRBV6-5	ASSYRGGYNEQF